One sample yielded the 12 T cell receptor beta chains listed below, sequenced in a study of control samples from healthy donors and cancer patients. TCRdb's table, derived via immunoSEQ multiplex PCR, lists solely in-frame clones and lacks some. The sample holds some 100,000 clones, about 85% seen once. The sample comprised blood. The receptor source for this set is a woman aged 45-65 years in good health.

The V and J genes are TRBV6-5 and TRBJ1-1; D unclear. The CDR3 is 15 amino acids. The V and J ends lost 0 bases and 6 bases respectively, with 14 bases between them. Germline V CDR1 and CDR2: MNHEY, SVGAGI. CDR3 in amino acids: CASSYSILLGSEAFF. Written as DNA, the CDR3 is TGTGCCAGCAGTTACTCGATTCTCTTGGGTTCTGAAGCTTTCTTT.

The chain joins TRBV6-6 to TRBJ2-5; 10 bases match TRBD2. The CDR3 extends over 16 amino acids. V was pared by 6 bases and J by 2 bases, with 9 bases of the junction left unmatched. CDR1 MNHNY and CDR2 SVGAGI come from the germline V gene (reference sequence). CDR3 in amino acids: CASRYTSGEKQETQYF. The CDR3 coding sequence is TGTGCCAGCAGGTACACTAGCGGGGAAAAGCAAGAGACCCAGTACTTC.

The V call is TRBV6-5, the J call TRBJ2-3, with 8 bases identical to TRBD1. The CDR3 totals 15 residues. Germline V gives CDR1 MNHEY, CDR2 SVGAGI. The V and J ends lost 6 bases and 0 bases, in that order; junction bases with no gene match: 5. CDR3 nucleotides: TGTGCCAGCAGCCACGACAGGGGAAGCACAGATACGCAGTATTTT. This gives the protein CASSHDRGSTDTQYF.

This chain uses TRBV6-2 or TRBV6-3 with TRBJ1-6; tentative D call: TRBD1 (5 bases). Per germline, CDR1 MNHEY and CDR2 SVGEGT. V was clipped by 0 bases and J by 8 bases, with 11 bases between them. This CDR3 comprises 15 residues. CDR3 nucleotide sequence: TGTGCCAGCAGTTACTCGGGGCAGGGATATTCACCCCTCCACTTT. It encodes CASSYSGQGYSPLHF.

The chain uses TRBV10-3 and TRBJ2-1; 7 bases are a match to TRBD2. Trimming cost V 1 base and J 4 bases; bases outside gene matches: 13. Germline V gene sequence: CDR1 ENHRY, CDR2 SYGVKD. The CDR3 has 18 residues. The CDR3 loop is CAISEFVSGHLSYNEQFF. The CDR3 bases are TGTGCCATCAGTGAGTTTGTTAGCGGGCACCTCAGTTACAATGAGCAGTTCTTC.

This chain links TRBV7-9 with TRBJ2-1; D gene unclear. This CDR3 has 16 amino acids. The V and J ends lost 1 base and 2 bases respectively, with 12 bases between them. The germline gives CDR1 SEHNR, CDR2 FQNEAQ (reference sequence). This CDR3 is CASSLGYARPYNEQFF. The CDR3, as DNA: TGTGCCAGCAGCTTAGGGTACGCAAGACCCTACAATGAGCAGTTCTTC.

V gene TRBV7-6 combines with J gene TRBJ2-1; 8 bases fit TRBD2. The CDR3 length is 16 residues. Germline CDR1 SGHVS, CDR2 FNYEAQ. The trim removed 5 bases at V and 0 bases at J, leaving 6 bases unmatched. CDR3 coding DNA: TGTGCCAGCAGCCGCGCCACTAGCGGCTCCTACAATGAGCAGTTCTTC. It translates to CASSRATSGSYNEQFF.

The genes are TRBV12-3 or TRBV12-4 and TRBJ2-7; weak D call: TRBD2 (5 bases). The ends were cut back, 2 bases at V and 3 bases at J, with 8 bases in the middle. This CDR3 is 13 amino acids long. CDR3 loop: CASSLSGLYEQYF. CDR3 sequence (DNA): TGTGCCAGCAGTTTATCAGGACTCTACGAGCAGTACTTC.

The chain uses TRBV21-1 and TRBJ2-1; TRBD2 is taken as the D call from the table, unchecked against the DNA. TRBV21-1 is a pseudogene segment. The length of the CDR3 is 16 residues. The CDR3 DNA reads TGTGCCAGCAGCAAAGAGAGGTGCGGGAGGGTCGGTGAGCAGTTCTTC. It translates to CASSKERCGRVGEQFF.

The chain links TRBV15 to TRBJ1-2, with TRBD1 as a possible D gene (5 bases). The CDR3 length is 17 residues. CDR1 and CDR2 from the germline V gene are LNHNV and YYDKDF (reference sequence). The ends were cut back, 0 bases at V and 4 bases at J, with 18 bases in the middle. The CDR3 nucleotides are TGTGCCACCAGCAGAGATTACGGGTTTGAGGGGAGCTATGGCTACACCTTC. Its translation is CATSRDYGFEGSYGYTF.

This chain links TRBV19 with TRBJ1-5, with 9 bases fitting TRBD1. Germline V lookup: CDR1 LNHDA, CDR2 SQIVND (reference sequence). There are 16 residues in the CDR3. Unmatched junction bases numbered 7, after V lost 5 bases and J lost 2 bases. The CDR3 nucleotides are TGTGCCAGTAGTCGTCCGGGACAGGGACGCAATCAGCCCCAGCATTTT. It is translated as CASSRPGQGRNQPQHF. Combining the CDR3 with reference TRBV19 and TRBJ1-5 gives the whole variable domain DGGITQSPKYLFRKEGQNVTLSCEQNLNHDAMYWYRQDPGQGLRLIYYSQIVNDFQKGDIAEGYSVSREKKESFPLTVTSAQKNPTAFYLCASSRPGQGRNQPQHFGDGTRLSIL.

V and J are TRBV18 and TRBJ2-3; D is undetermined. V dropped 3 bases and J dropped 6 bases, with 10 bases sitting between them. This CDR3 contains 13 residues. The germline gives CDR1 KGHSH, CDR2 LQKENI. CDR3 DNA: TGTGCCAGCTCACCTGTGGGGTCGGATACGCAGTATTTT. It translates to CASSPVGSDTQYF. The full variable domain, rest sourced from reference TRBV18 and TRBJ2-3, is NAGVMQNPRHLVRRRGQEARLRCSPMKGHSHVYWYRQLPEEGLKFMVYLQKENIIDESGMPKERFSAEFPKEGPSILRIQQVVRGDSAAYFCASSPVGSDTQYFGPGTRLTVL.